The clone carrying this T cell receptor beta chain was found many times. The antigen is undetermined. Time point in this sample: newly diagnosed GD, antithyroid drugs for less than 3 months. Extracted RNA from PBMCs served as the source of the TCR library. The patients were enrolled through endocrinology in Xi'an, China. This sample stems from a study of regulatory T cells in long-lasting Graves disease. About the study: Newly diagnosed Graves' patients had taken antithyroid drugs under 3 months. Findings and caveats of the study: Persistent patients had more shared public clonotypes (around 2,700) than new patients (around 1,000).

CDR3 regions were amplified by Arm-PCR using iRepertoire HTBI primers to build TCR beta libraries. From the multiplex PCR reads, TCRdb called clonotypes with MiXCR, one entry per CDR3 protein. Among 620,000 or so distinct CDR3 sequences listed, approximately 15% were seen once. Germline trimming cut 1 base from V and 7 bases from J; bases unmatched to any gene: 1. Looked up from germline, CDR1 is DFQATT and CDR2 is SNEGSKA (reference sequence). The CDR3 contains 13 residues. These data also featured in a second study, about T cells in Graves' hyperthyroidism and ophthalmopathy. From that report: An initial round of RT-PCR targeting the TCR CDR3 relied on the HTBI primer set.

V and J are TRBV20-1 and TRBJ2-1; 10 bases align to TRBD2. The specimen comprised peripheral blood mononuclear cells (PBMCs), sampled at new diagnosis, from a patient treated with antithyroid drugs. This clonotype was sampled from a young woman with Graves disease. Here the CDR3 reads CSARVSGRNEQFF. The CDR3 coding sequence is TGCAGTGCTAGAGTTAGCGGGAGGAATGAGCAGTTCTTC.